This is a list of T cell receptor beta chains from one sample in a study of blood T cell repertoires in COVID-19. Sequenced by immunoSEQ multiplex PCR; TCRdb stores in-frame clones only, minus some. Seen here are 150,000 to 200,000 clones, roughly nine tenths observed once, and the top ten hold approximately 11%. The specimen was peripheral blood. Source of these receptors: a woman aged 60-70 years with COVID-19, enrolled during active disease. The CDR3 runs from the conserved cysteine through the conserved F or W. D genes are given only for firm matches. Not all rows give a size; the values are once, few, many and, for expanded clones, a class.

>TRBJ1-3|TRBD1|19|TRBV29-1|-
TGCAGCGTTGCTAAAGGAAGGACAGGGGGCCTCCAATCTGGAAACACCATATATTTT
CSVAKGRTGGLQSGNTIYF
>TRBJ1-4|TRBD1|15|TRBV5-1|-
TGCGCCAGCAGCTTGGGATTGCAGGGGGTAGAAAAACTGTTTTTT
CASSLGLQGVEKLFF
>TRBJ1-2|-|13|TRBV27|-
TGTGCCAGCAGCACGCAGGGAGGAGGTGGCTACACCTTC
CASSTQGGGGYTF
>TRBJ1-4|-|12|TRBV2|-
TGTGCCAGGGGGCCCGGTAATGAAAAACTGTTTTTT
CARGPGNEKLFF
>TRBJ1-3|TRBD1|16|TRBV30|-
TGTGCCTGGAGTGTAGTAAGGACAGGGGACGGAAACACCATATATTTT
CAWSVVRTGDGNTIYF
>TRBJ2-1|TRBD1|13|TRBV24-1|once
TGTGCCACCAGTGAGGTGAGGGACAGTGGACAGTTCTTC
CATSEVRDSGQFF
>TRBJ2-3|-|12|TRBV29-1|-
TGCAGCGTTGTAGGAAGGTCGGAGACGCAGTATTTT
CSVVGRSETQYF
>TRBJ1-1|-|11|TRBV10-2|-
TGCGCCAGCACCGGAGCAACTGAAGCTTTCTTT
CASTGATEAFF
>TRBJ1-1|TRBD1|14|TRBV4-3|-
TGCGCCAGCAGCCAAGGAGGGGGCGGCACTGAAGCTTTCTTT
CASSQGGGGTEAFF
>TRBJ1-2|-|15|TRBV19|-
TGTGCCAGTAGTATGTTGGTGCGGGACAACTATGGCTACACCTTC
CASSMLVRDNYGYTF
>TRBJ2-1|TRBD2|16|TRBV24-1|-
TGTGCCACCAGTGATTTAGGGCTAGCGGGATCTGGTGAGCAGTTCTTC
CATSDLGLAGSGEQFF
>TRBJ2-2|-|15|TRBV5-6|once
TGTGCCAGCAGCACCGCCGGGACTGCCCGCGGGGAGCTGTTTTTT
CASSTAGTARGELFF
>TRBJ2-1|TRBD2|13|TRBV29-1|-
TGCAGCGTTGCGGGACTAGCGCTCAATGAGCAGTTCTTC
CSVAGLALNEQFF
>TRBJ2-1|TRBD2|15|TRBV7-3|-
TGTGCCAGCAGCAATGGACTAGCGCGGTATAATGAGCAGTTCTTC
CASSNGLARYNEQFF
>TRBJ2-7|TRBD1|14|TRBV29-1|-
TGCAGCGTTGATACAGGGGGCACTACCTACGAGCAGTACTTC
CSVDTGGTTYEQYF
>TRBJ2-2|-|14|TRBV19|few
TGTGCCAGTATGGCAGGAGGGAACACCGGGGAGCTGTTTTTT
CASMAGGNTGELFF
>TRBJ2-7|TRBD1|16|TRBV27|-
TGTGCCAGCAGTTCCCGGCCGGGACAGGGACCCTACGAGCAGTACTTC
CASSSRPGQGPYEQYF
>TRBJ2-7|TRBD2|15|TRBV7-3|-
TGTGCCAGCAGCTGGGGAGTAGCGGGAGGTGATGAGCAGTACTTC
CASSWGVAGGDEQYF
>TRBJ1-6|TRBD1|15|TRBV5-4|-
TGTGCCAGCAGCGACCGGACAGGGTGGGATTCACCCCTCCACTTT
CASSDRTGWDSPLHF
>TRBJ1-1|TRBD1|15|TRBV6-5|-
TGTGCCAGCAGTAGAGTAACAGGGGCTAACACTGAAGCTTTCTTT
CASSRVTGANTEAFF
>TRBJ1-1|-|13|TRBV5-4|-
TGTGCCAGCAGCCCGTGGACAGCATCTGAAGCTTTCTTT
CASSPWTASEAFF
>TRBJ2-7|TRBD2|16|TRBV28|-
TGTGCCAGCAGTTTGTTCGGGGGGGGAAAACCATACGAGCAGTACTTC
CASSLFGGGKPYEQYF
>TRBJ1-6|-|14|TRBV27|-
TGTGCCAGCAGTTTCCCACAGAATAATTCACCCCTCCACTTT
CASSFPQNNSPLHF
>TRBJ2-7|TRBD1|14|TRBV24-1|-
TGTGCCACCAGTGATCGGACAGGGGCCAGCGAGCAGTACTTC
CATSDRTGASEQYF
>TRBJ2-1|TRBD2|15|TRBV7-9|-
TGTGCCAGCAGCCCCCTAGCGGGAGCGTCCAATGAGCAGTTCTTC
CASSPLAGASNEQFF
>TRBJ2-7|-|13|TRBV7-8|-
TGTGCCAGCAGCCTCACAGGTGGCTACGAGCAGTACTTC
CASSLTGGYEQYF
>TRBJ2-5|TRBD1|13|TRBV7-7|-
TGTGCTAGCAGCCGACAGGGGGGAGAGACCCAGTACTTC
CASSRQGGETQYF
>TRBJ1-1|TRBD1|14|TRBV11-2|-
TGTGCCAGCAGCTTGACAGGGCTGTACGGTGAAGCTTTCTTT
CASSLTGLYGEAFF
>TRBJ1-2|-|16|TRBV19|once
TGTGCCAGTAGTATGAGGACAGCGAAGGCTTACTATGGCTACACCTTC
CASSMRTAKAYYGYTF
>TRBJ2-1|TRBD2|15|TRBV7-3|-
TGTGCCAGCAGCTTAAGACTAGCGGGGAACAATGAGCAGTTCTTC
CASSLRLAGNNEQFF
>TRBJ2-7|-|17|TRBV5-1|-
TGCGCCAGCAGCTTGGTTCTTGGGGGGAAAAGCTCCTACGAGCAGTACTTC
CASSLVLGGKSSYEQYF
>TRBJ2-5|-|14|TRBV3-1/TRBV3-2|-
TGTGCCAGCAGCTCGCTCCCGGAGCGGGAGACCCAGTACTTC
CASSSLPERETQYF
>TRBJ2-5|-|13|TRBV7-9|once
TGTGCCAGCAGCTTAGACGGGGTGACAACCCAGTACTTC
CASSLDGVTTQYF
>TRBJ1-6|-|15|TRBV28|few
TGTGCCAGCGAAAGAACAGGGAGCTATAATTCACCCCTCCACTTT
CASERTGSYNSPLHF
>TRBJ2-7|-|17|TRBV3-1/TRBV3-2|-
TGTGCCAGCAGCCAAGGGGCCGATACGCGGGCCACCTACGAGCAGTACTTC
CASSQGADTRATYEQYF
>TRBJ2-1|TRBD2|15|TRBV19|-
TGTGCCAGTAGTATAGGGGGACTAGCGGGCAATGAGCAGTTCTTC
CASSIGGLAGNEQFF
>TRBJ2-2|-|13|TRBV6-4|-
TGTGCCAGCAGTGCCACGAACACCGGGGAGCTGTTTTTT
CASSATNTGELFF
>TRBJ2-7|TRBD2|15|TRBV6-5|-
TGTGCCAGCAGTCCCCTAGCGGGAGGCCCCTACGAGCAGTACTTC
CASSPLAGGPYEQYF
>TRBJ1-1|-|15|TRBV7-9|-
TGTGCCAGCAGCTTAGTTGTGGGCTTGGACACTGAAGCTTTCTTT
CASSLVVGLDTEAFF
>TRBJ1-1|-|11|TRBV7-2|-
TGTGCCAGCAGCTTCGGGATCGAAGCTTTCTTT
CASSFGIEAFF
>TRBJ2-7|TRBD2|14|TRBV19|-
TGTGCCAGTAGTCTAGCGGGAGCCACCTACGAGCAGTACTTC
CASSLAGATYEQYF
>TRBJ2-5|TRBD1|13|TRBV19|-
TGTGCCAGTAGTATGGACAGGGGAGAGACCCAGTACTTC
CASSMDRGETQYF
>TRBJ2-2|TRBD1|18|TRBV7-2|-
TGTGCCAGCAGCCCGCACACGATAGGACAGGGGGCTAGTAGGGAGCTGTTTTTT
CASSPHTIGQGASRELFF
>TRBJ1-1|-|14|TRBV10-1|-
TGCGCCAGCAGCCAAACGGCAGGGTTGACTGAAGCTTTCTTT
CASSQTAGLTEAFF
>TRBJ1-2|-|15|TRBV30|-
TGTGCCTGGGGGTCAGGGACACCCTTACCCAAGGGCTACACCTTC
CAWGSGTPLPKGYTF